This T cell receptor beta chain was observed in a study of brain metastases from non-small cell lung cancer. Germline assignment: CDR1 MNHEY and CDR2 SVGAGI. Trimming took 8 bases from V and 7 from J, leaving 11 bases between them. This CDR3 is 12 amino acids long. The method was immunoSEQ multiplex PCR; TCRdb's version includes in-frame clones alone and lacks a portion of them. Found here are some 120 clones, approximately 92% of them singletons; the top ten hold about a sixth. Sequencing was performed on tumor-adjacent normal tissue. The chain recombines TRBV6-5 with TRBJ1-4; D unclear. This clonotype originated in a donor older than 35 with non-small cell lung cancer. In DNA, the CDR3 is TGTGCCAGCGGCCGGGTGGGTGAAAAACTGTTTTTT. It codes for CASGRVGEKLFF.